The 21 T cell receptor beta chains below were found in one sample sequenced in a study of glioma-infiltrating T cells. TCR alpha and beta CDR3 regions were amplified from RNA using iRepertoire nested multiplex PCR. TCRdb re-called the multiplex PCR reads through MiXCR, storing one row per CDR3 protein. The top ten clones hold approximately 12% of a sample with fewer than 500,000 distinct CDR3 sequences, 41% of them seen once. The sequencing sample was made of glioma tissue, nonneoplastic brain tissue, or PBMCs (not recorded which). These TCRs come from a human donor with low-grade glioma or glioblastoma, undergoing nonglioma brain surgery, or in good health (not recorded which).

This clonotype appeared a few times. The junction does not match germline at one end; this may be a read error. V is TRBV5-1 and J is TRBJ1-1; 11 bases map to TRBD1. The V gene's germline CDR1 is SGHRS and CDR2 YFSETQ. The CDR3 runs to 14 residues. CDR3: CASSGTGGNPEAFF. CDR3 nucleotide sequence: TGCGCCAGCAGCGGGACAGGGGGGAACCCTGAAGCTTTCTTT.

The rearrangement links TRBV7-3 to TRBJ2-5; tentatively, D is TRBD2 (6 bases). CDR3 length: 14 amino acids. The V and J ends lost 0 bases and 5 bases respectively, with 10 bases between them. CDR1 is SGHTA and CDR2 is FQGTGA in the germline V gene. CDR3 sequence (DNA): TGTGCCAGCAGCTTAACCGGCGGGATGGAGACCCAGTACTTC. Encoded protein: CASSLTGGMETQYF.

This sequence joins TRBV7-9 and TRBJ2-2; unclear D gene. Trimming stripped 4 bases from V and 2 bases from J, with 11 bases between. Germline CDR1 is SEHNR and CDR2 is FQNEAQ (reference sequence). The CDR3 has 15 residues. This chain's CDR3 is CASSWTESNTGELFF. CDR3 nucleotide sequence: TGTGCCAGCAGCTGGACGGAGAGTAACACCGGGGAGCTGTTTTTT.

This clonotype has more than one count but fewer than ten. The V gene is TRBV24-1, the J gene TRBJ2-5; D is ambiguous. Per the germline V gene, CDR1 is KGHDR and CDR2 is SFDVKD. CDR3 length: 14 amino acids. Trimming cost V 4 bases and J 4 bases, with 12 bases left between them. CDR3 region: CATSDPAVVETQYF. CDR3 DNA: TGTGCCACCAGTGACCCCGCGGTCGTAGAGACCCAGTACTTC.

Comments on this clonotype: One junction end disagrees with the germline gene, perhaps due to a read error. The chain recombines TRBV7-8 with TRBJ2-1; no firm D call. CDR1 SGHVS and CDR2 FQNEAQ come from the germline V gene. This CDR3 is 18 amino acids long. Here the CDR3 DNA reads TGTGCCAGCGCCCCCAAAGCGCCCGACTCAAGCTCCTACAACGAGCAGTTCTTC. Translating gives CASAPKAPDSSSYNEQFF.

Only a few counts were recorded for this clonotype. The chain has TRBV19 and TRBJ1-1, with D perhaps matching TRBD1 (5 bases). The germline gives CDR1 LNHDA, CDR2 SQIVND (reference sequence). V gave up 4 bases and J gave up 0 bases, with 15 bases separating them. The CDR3 is 16 amino acids. In DNA form, the CDR3 reads TGTGCCAGTAGTACTGCCGGGACCGAGATGAACACTGAAGCTTTCTTT. It translates to CASSTAGTEMNTEAFF.

The V gene is TRBV4-3, the J gene TRBJ1-2; D perhaps matches TRBD1 (5 bases). V was cut by 3 bases and J by 4 bases, with 15 bases left in between. This CDR3 region has 15 residues. In germline, CDR1 is LGHNA, CDR2 YSLEER. CDR3 coding DNA: TGCGCCAGCAGCCAGGCTGACAGTTGGGTCTATGGCTACACCTTC. Translating gives CASSQADSWVYGYTF.

This clonotype came up many times. The V and J genes are TRBV5-5 and TRBJ2-1, with D possibly matching TRBD2 (5 bases). Trimming stripped 0 bases from V and 10 bases from J, with 17 bases between. CDR3 length: 15 residues. Germline CDR1 reads SGHKS; CDR2 reads YYEKEE (reference sequence). The CDR3 spells CASSLEGITRREQFF. As DNA, the CDR3 is TGTGCCAGCAGCTTGGAAGGGATCACCCGGAGGGAGCAGTTCTTC.

This chain joins TRBV7-2 and TRBJ2-1; D gene uncertain. Germline assignment: CDR1 SGHTA and CDR2 FQGNSA. This CDR3 has 14 amino acids. V lost 0 bases and J 7 bases, leaving 10 bases between the germline ends. CDR3 protein: CASSLAWGRNEQFF. As DNA, the CDR3 is TGTGCCAGCAGCTTAGCATGGGGTCGGAATGAGCAGTTCTTC.

The genes are TRBV5-6 and TRBJ2-2; D gene ambiguous. V lost 0 bases to trimming and J lost 7 bases, with 4 bases between them. CDR1 is SGHDT, CDR2 YYEEEE, per germline. The length of the CDR3 is 12 residues. CDR3 coding DNA: TGTGCCAGCAGCTTGGCAGTCGGGGAGCTGTTTTTT. As protein: CASSLAVGELFF.

Details on this clonotype: One end of the junction is discordant with germline, which a read error may explain. The chain carries TRBV9 and TRBJ2-3; the match to TRBD2 covers 9 bases. In germline, CDR1 is SGDLS, CDR2 YYNGEE. The CDR3 loop spans 15 amino acids. CDR3 protein: CASSAREGYSDTVDF. CDR3 DNA: TGTGCCAGCAGCGCGCGGGAGGGCTACTCCGATACGGTGGATTTT.

This sequence joins TRBV13 and TRBJ2-3; D remains unclear. Germline CDR1 PRHDT, CDR2 FYEKMQ (reference sequence). The germline V and J ends were trimmed by 7 bases and 0 bases, with 20 bases remaining between them. CDR3 length: 17 residues. The CDR3 DNA follows: TGTGCCAGCATCCCACTTCCAGAACTATCTAGCACAGATACGCAGTATTTT. Amino acid sequence: CASIPLPELSSTDTQYF.

A word on this clonotype: One junction end does not reproduce the germline sequence, and a read error may be involved. J is TRBJ1-3 and V is TRBV4-2, with D uncertain. Germline loops: CDR1 LGHNA, CDR2 YNFKEQ. This CDR3 is built from 15 residues. CDR3 bases: TGTGCCAGCAGCCACGACATTCGCTCTGGAAACGCCATATATTTT. This sequence encodes CASSHDIRSGNAIYF.

There are a few counts of this clonotype. The chain couples TRBV4-1 to TRBJ1-5; D is unclear. The CDR3 contains 15 residues. CDR1 MGHRA and CDR2 YSYEKL come from the germline V gene. V dropped 3 bases and J dropped 0 bases, with 9 bases sitting between them. The CDR3 DNA reads as TGCGCCAGCAGCCAGGAAAGTTATAGCAATCAGCCCCAGCATTTT. This sequence encodes CASSQESYSNQPQHF.

This clonotype was observed a few times. The chain combines TRBV15 with TRBJ2-5; D unresolved. The CDR3 contains 14 residues. CDR1 is LNHNV and CDR2 is YYDKDF in the germline V gene (reference sequence). V shed 1 base and J shed 7 bases, with 13 bases lying between them. The chain's CDR3 is CATSRARAVGTQYF. The CDR3, as DNA: TGTGCCACCAGCAGAGCACGGGCTGTGGGGACCCAGTACTTC.

This clonotype has only one observation. A read error may be the cause here, since a much bigger clone is one base away. The CDR3 sequence is CSAREGGPTDTKYF. The CDR3 bases are TGCAGTGCCCGGGAGGGAGGCCCCACAGATACGAAGTATTTT. The V gene is TRBV20-1, the J gene TRBJ2-3; the match to TRBD2 covers 8 bases. Germline CDR1 reads DFQATT; CDR2 reads SNEGSKA (reference sequence). CDR3 length: 14 amino acids.

Within the sample, this clonotype is medium-sized. This chain joins TRBV6-1 and TRBJ2-7, with 7 bases fitting TRBD2. Looked up from germline, CDR1 is MNHNS and CDR2 is SASEGT. The CDR3 totals 14 residues. V was pared by 6 bases and J by 6 bases, with 11 bases of the junction left unmatched. This chain's CDR3 is CASSREGLSGEQYF. The CDR3 DNA reads as TGTGCCAGCAGCCGAGAGGGACTATCCGGCGAGCAGTACTTC.

The V call is TRBV28, the J call TRBJ2-1; 7 bases line up with TRBD1. The CDR3 is 16 amino acids. From germline, CDR1 is MDHEN and CDR2 SYDVKM. The junction had 12 bases not matched to a gene; V was cut back by 6 bases and J by 4 bases. CDR3 in DNA: TGTGCCAGCAGCACAGGGGTCCTTACCTTTTACAATGAGCAGTTCTTC. This encodes CASSTGVLTFYNEQFF. The complete variable domain, with remaining parts taken from reference TRBV28 and TRBJ2-1, reads DVKVTQSSRYLVKRTGEKVFLECVQDMDHENMFWYRQDPGLGLRLIYFSYDVKMKEKGDIPEGYSVSREKKERFSLILESASTNQTSMYLCASSTGVLTFYNEQFFGPGTRLTVL.

There are many counts of this clonotype. This chain connects TRBV19 to TRBJ2-1; D not resolved. The germline V and J ends were trimmed by 5 bases and 6 bases, with 5 bases remaining between them. Germline V gene lookup returns CDR1 LNHDA and CDR2 SQIVND (reference sequence). The CDR3 is made up of 11 amino acids. CDR3 DNA sequence: TGTGCCAGTAGTCAAGTCAATGAGCAGTTCTTC. Amino acid sequence: CASSQVNEQFF.

This clonotype was observed a few times. The chain is built from TRBV25-1 and TRBJ1-1, with 10 bases lining up with TRBD1. J lost 5 bases, V lost 2 bases, and 2 bases had no gene match. CDR3 length: 14 amino acids. Germline V gene sequence: CDR1 MGHDK, CDR2 SYGVNS. The CDR3 DNA sequence: TGTGCCAGCAGTGAAGGGGGACAGGGGACTGAAGCTTTCTTT. Its translation is CASSEGGQGTEAFF.

This clonotype was seen a handful of times. The rearrangement joins TRBV20-1 to TRBJ2-7; possibly TRBD1 for D (6 bases). The germline CDR1 and CDR2 sequences are DFQATT and SNEGSKA (reference sequence). The CDR3 loop spans 13 amino acids. The V and J ends lost 5 bases and 2 bases respectively, with 13 bases between them. The chain's CDR3 is CSALPTGTYEQYF. Written as DNA, the CDR3 is TGCAGTGCTCTACCCACAGGGACCTACGAGCAGTACTTC.